This T cell receptor (beta chain) came from a study of CD8 T cells in Susac syndrome. Controls were drawn from healthy donors and were matched for age and sex. TEMRA cells were enriched by FACS, while CD8+ and CD4+ T cells were obtained through a negative isolation that was performed magnetically. Overall study results and limits: An acknowledgment was made by the study that its TCR sequencing and HLA analysis involved relatively few individuals.

Note on this clonotype: The antigen is unknown.

Random hexamers served to reverse transcribe about 0.5 to 1 ug RNA. An immunoSEQ multiplex PCR generated amplified TCR beta CDR3 products spanning 54 Vbeta and 13 Jbeta. TCRdb ran MiXCR on the immunoSEQ multiplex PCR reads and lists one entry per CDR3 protein. The sample gives 90,000 to 110,000 distinct CDR3 sequences, roughly 95% of which show up once; approximately 0.092% is in the top ten. V was clipped by 1 base and J by 1 base, with 5 bases between them. The CDR3 has 14 amino acids. Per the germline V gene, CDR1 is MNHNS and CDR2 is SASEGT. Material for sequencing was CD4+ T cells from PBMCs. The receptor was derived from a human donor in good health. The rearrangement uses TRBV6-1 and TRBJ2-4; D possibly corresponds to TRBD2 (5 bases). DNA of the CDR3: TGTGCCAGCAGTGAAGGGAGGGCCAAAAACATTCAGTACTTC. Amino acid sequence: CASSEGRAKNIQYF.